This T cell receptor beta chain was retrieved from a study of blood T cells in healthy people across ages. Study-level points and caveats: Naive T cell percentage by flow cytometry tracked strongly with beta diversity. Diversity of TCR beta per million T cells declined in a roughly linear way with age. A greater number of naive CD4+ cells and higher diversity distinguished long-lived donors from aged donors.

Primed by a sample-barcoded 5' primer and a J-beta primer mix, a second PCR proceeded for 7 to 11 cycles. TCRdb re-analysed the 5' RACE reads in MiXCR, keeping a single row per CDR3 protein. Here the sample spans around 1,500,000 distinct CDR3 sequences, about 40% being singletons. Investigators took 9.5 to 10 milliliters of peripheral blood from every donor. CDR3 length: 18 residues. On this clonotype: Antigen specificity is unknown.

This receptor was taken from a woman under 30 in good health. Sequenced material: blood. This rearrangement joins TRBV21-1 to TRBJ1-2. TRBV21-1 is termed a pseudogene. The CDR3, as DNA: TGTGCCAGCAGCAAGGACGGCGAGGGACGCTTAGTGACTTATGGCTACACCTTC. Translated: CASSKDGEGRLVTYGYTF.